This is a list of T cell receptor beta chains from one sample in a study of cytomegalovirus exposure and HLA in healthy donors. Clones were sequenced by immunoSEQ multiplex PCR, and TCRdb holds only the in-frame ones, with some missing. The sample holds 190,000 or so clones, 65% to 85% seen once. Sequences were obtained from PBMCs. These receptors originate from a young woman in good health and CMV-seropositive. The conserved cysteine and the conserved F or W are not part of the CDR3 here. The order of the fields is CDR3 length, J gene, V gene, CDR3 protein.

CDR3 length: 12
J gene: TRBJ2-7
V gene: TRBV25-1
CDR3 protein: ASSALRGFYEQY

CDR3 length: 13
J gene: TRBJ2-5
V gene: TRBV7-3
CDR3 protein: ASSYTGGGSETQY

CDR3 length: 15
J gene: TRBJ2-5
V gene: TRBV5-8
CDR3 protein: ASSLGGAEGLKETQY

CDR3 length: 11
J gene: TRBJ1-3
V gene: TRBV7-2
CDR3 protein: AAAPNSGNTIY

CDR3 length: 13
J gene: TRBJ1-5
V gene: TRBV9
CDR3 protein: ASSEQGATNQPQH

CDR3 length: 11
J gene: TRBJ2-7
V gene: TRBV7-2
CDR3 protein: ASSSTGWNEQY

CDR3 length: 11
J gene: TRBJ1-4
V gene: TRBV5-7
CDR3 protein: ASSPHPRGQDH

CDR3 length: 12
J gene: TRBJ2-7
V gene: TRBV5-1
CDR3 protein: ASSPATGLSEQY

CDR3 length: 13
J gene: TRBJ1-6
V gene: TRBV6-1
CDR3 protein: ASSEGPGYNSPLH

CDR3 length: 11
J gene: TRBJ2-2
V gene: TRBV5-6
CDR3 protein: ASSLGGPGELF

CDR3 length: 11
J gene: TRBJ2-5
V gene: TRBV2
CDR3 protein: ASSGVGQETQY

CDR3 length: 16
J gene: TRBJ2-4
V gene: TRBV27
CDR3 protein: ASSPNRGRRGAKNIQY

CDR3 length: 12
J gene: TRBJ2-5
V gene: TRBV5-1
CDR3 protein: ASSSPQGGETQY

CDR3 length: 13
J gene: TRBJ1-1
V gene: TRBV9
CDR3 protein: ASSVAGGGDTEAF

CDR3 length: 12
J gene: TRBJ2-7
V gene: TRBV18
CDR3 protein: ASSPQPGGYEQY

CDR3 length: 13
J gene: TRBJ2-1
V gene: TRBV2
CDR3 protein: ASRDRSSSYNEQF

CDR3 length: 13
J gene: TRBJ2-7
V gene: TRBV4-1
CDR3 protein: ASSHGDRFGREQY

CDR3 length: 13
J gene: TRBJ2-7
V gene: TRBV6-1
CDR3 protein: ASRTTQGSGYEQY

CDR3 length: 13
J gene: TRBJ2-7
V gene: TRBV11-3
CDR3 protein: ASIIGTGFIHEQY

CDR3 length: 14
J gene: TRBJ2-5
V gene: TRBV4-2
CDR3 protein: ASSQSFSGGQETQY

CDR3 length: 14
J gene: TRBJ1-1
V gene: TRBV7-8
CDR3 protein: ASSQHRTDPLTEAF

CDR3 length: 12
J gene: TRBJ2-7
V gene: TRBV9
CDR3 protein: ASSVDQGAKEQY

CDR3 length: 13
J gene: TRBJ2-3
V gene: TRBV5-1
CDR3 protein: ASSAPGQKGDTQY

CDR3 length: 12
J gene: TRBJ2-1
V gene: TRBV7-9
CDR3 protein: ASSLTSGNNEQF

CDR3 length: 11
J gene: TRBJ1-4
V gene: TRBV7-6
CDR3 protein: ASSLAVSEKLF

CDR3 length: 14
J gene: TRBJ2-2
V gene: TRBV5-6
CDR3 protein: ASSRPTTRGTGELF

CDR3 length: 12
J gene: TRBJ1-5
V gene: TRBV7-2
CDR3 protein: ASSLAGVGQPQH

CDR3 length: 11
J gene: TRBJ2-3
V gene: TRBV5-1
CDR3 protein: ASSLGAKDTQY

CDR3 length: 11
J gene: TRBJ1-2
V gene: TRBV9
CDR3 protein: ASSATGGYGYT

CDR3 length: 14
J gene: TRBJ2-5
V gene: TRBV5-4
CDR3 protein: ASSLYSRGDQETQY

CDR3 length: 11
J gene: TRBJ2-7
V gene: TRBV11-2
CDR3 protein: ASSLVRLYEQY

CDR3 length: 12
J gene: TRBJ1-2
V gene: TRBV11-2
CDR3 protein: ASSKGQGNYGYT

CDR3 length: 9
J gene: TRBJ1-1
V gene: TRBV29-1
CDR3 protein: SGRGDTEAF

CDR3 length: 14
J gene: TRBJ2-5
V gene: TRBV7-2
CDR3 protein: ASSLAWDSSQETQY

CDR3 length: 14
J gene: TRBJ1-5
V gene: TRBV4-1
CDR3 protein: ASSHEGAQNNQPQH

CDR3 length: 14
J gene: TRBJ1-1
V gene: TRBV9
CDR3 protein: ASSARAGQLNTEAF

CDR3 length: 9
J gene: TRBJ1-2
V gene: TRBV19
CDR3 protein: ASHRGYGYT

CDR3 length: 12
J gene: TRBJ1-1
V gene: TRBV6-5
CDR3 protein: ASRVDREFAEAF

CDR3 length: 12
J gene: TRBJ2-3
V gene: TRBV5-6
CDR3 protein: ASSRPQGWDTQY

CDR3 length: 9
J gene: TRBJ1-1
V gene: TRBV2
CDR3 protein: ASSETYEAF

CDR3 length: 12
J gene: TRBJ1-1
V gene: TRBV7-2
CDR3 protein: ASRRQGVNTEAF

CDR3 length: 14
J gene: TRBJ2-7
V gene: TRBV6-6
CDR3 protein: ASSPSGTALFYEQY

CDR3 length: 10
J gene: TRBJ2-5
V gene: TRBV6-6
CDR3 protein: ASSYSGETQY

CDR3 length: 10
J gene: TRBJ1-1
V gene: TRBV19
CDR3 protein: ASSEGWTEAF

CDR3 length: 13
J gene: TRBJ2-7
V gene: TRBV2
CDR3 protein: ASSRDRGQSDEQY

CDR3 length: 13
J gene: TRBJ2-3
V gene: TRBV5-8
CDR3 protein: ASSATGVRTDTQY

CDR3 length: 9
J gene: TRBJ2-7
V gene: TRBV5-8
CDR3 protein: ASDRTYEQY

CDR3 length: 14
J gene: TRBJ2-1
V gene: TRBV7-7
CDR3 protein: ASSCRLDGVYNEQF